The rows below give T cell receptor beta chains drawn from one sample of a study of glioma-infiltrating T cells after dendritic cell vaccination. Clones were read by immunoSEQ multiplex PCR, and TCRdb kept only the in-frame ones, dropping some. In the table there are about 64,000 clones, about 81% of which are singletons. The sample in question was blood, obtained before dendritic cell vaccination. These receptors were obtained from a human donor with glioblastoma. Both conserved end residues are part of each CDR3. A D gene is named only where the DNA matches it firmly. The listing skips clone size in some rows; elsewhere it reads once, few, many or a size class.

J: TRBJ2-3
size: -
V: TRBV5-8
D: -
CDR3: CASSRTDTQYF
DNA: TGTGCCAGCAGCCGGACAGATACGCAGTATTTT

J: TRBJ2-7
size: -
V: TRBV28
D: TRBD1
CDR3: CASRGTGRPFHEQYF
DNA: TGTGCCAGCAGGGGGACAGGGAGGCCCTTTCACGAGCAGTACTTC

J: TRBJ1-6
size: -
V: TRBV10-2
D: TRBD1
CDR3: CASSEVSGTGGSPLHF
DNA: TGCGCCAGCAGTGAGGTTTCAGGGACAGGGGGTTCACCCCTCCACTTT

J: TRBJ2-5
size: -
V: TRBV10-3
D: TRBD1
CDR3: CAITPGQGQETQYF
DNA: TGTGCCATCACCCCGGGACAGGGACAAGAGACCCAGTACTTC

J: TRBJ2-7
size: -
V: TRBV10-3
D: -
CDR3: CAISEGQATYEQYF
DNA: TGTGCCATCAGTGAGGGGCAGGCGACCTACGAGCAGTACTTC

J: TRBJ1-5
size: -
V: TRBV5-4
D: -
CDR3: CASSLPGGAPNQPQHF
DNA: TGTGCCAGCAGCTTGCCGGGGGGGGCCCCCAATCAGCCCCAGCATTTT

J: TRBJ2-5
size: -
V: TRBV5-8
D: TRBD2
CDR3: CASSHLISGGGETQYF
DNA: TGTGCCAGCAGCCACCTCATTAGCGGGGGCGGGGAGACCCAGTACTTC

J: TRBJ1-2
size: -
V: TRBV29-1
D: TRBD1
CDR3: CSVGETGDYGYTF
DNA: TGCAGCGTTGGGGAGACAGGGGACTATGGCTACACCTTC

J: TRBJ2-7
size: -
V: TRBV6-5
D: TRBD1
CDR3: CASSGTGGSYEQYF
DNA: TGTGCCAGCAGTGGGACAGGGGGCTCCTACGAGCAGTACTTC

J: TRBJ2-7
size: -
V: TRBV28
D: -
CDR3: CASSLISGSYFSEQYF
DNA: TGTGCCAGCAGTTTAATTTCCGGGAGCTATTTCTCCGAGCAGTACTTC

J: TRBJ2-1
size: once
V: TRBV5-1
D: TRBD1
CDR3: CASSPTGRGSYNEQFF
DNA: TGCGCCAGCAGCCCTACGGGCAGGGGGTCCTACAATGAGCAGTTCTTC

J: TRBJ1-6
size: -
V: TRBV30
D: -
CDR3: CAWSGVTGNSPLHF
DNA: TGTGCCTGGAGTGGGGTCACGGGGAATTCACCCCTCCACTTT

J: TRBJ2-3
size: -
V: TRBV10-1
D: TRBD2
CDR3: CASSESGGTIVQYF
DNA: TGCGCCAGCAGTGAGTCGGGGGGGACTATAGTGCAGTATTTT

J: TRBJ2-7
size: once
V: TRBV5-4
D: TRBD2
CDR3: CASSLSGSNYEQYF
DNA: TGTGCCAGCAGCCTTAGCGGGAGTAACTACGAGCAGTACTTC

J: TRBJ2-2
size: -
V: TRBV27
D: TRBD2
CDR3: CASSPSGGRAGELFF
DNA: TGTGCCAGCAGTCCTTCGGGAGGGAGGGCCGGGGAGCTGTTTTTT

J: TRBJ1-2
size: -
V: TRBV2
D: TRBD1
CDR3: CASSVGQGQTYGYTF
DNA: TGTGCCAGCAGTGTCGGACAGGGCCAAACCTATGGCTACACCTTC

J: TRBJ2-7
size: -
V: TRBV19
D: -
CDR3: CASSPYLSSYEQYF
DNA: TGTGCCAGTAGCCCCTACTTGAGCTCCTACGAGCAGTACTTC

J: TRBJ1-2
size: once
V: TRBV4-1
D: TRBD1
CDR3: CASSQIQGPLYGYTF
DNA: TGCGCCAGCAGCCAGATACAGGGGCCCCTCTATGGCTACACCTTC

J: TRBJ2-7
size: few
V: TRBV7-2
D: -
CDR3: CASTPRTGPYEQYF
DNA: TGTGCCAGCACACCACGTACAGGGCCCTACGAGCAGTACTTC

J: TRBJ2-5
size: once
V: TRBV2
D: -
CDR3: CASSPRGTQYF
DNA: TGTGCCAGCAGTCCCCGGGGGACCCAGTACTTC

J: TRBJ2-6
size: few
V: TRBV19
D: -
CDR3: CASRQGRGSGANVLTF
DNA: TGTGCCAGCCGACAGGGGAGGGGCTCTGGGGCCAACGTCCTGACTTTC

J: TRBJ2-7
size: -
V: TRBV7-2
D: -
CDR3: CASSLPTRHEQYF
DNA: TGTGCCAGCAGCTTGCCTACTAGACACGAGCAGTACTTC

J: TRBJ1-1
size: -
V: TRBV7-9
D: -
CDR3: CASSGGNTEAFF
DNA: TGTGCCAGCAGCGGAGGGAACACTGAAGCTTTCTTT

J: TRBJ2-3
size: -
V: TRBV10-3
D: TRBD2
CDR3: CAISDVAGGLDTQYF
DNA: TGTGCCATCAGTGATGTAGCGGGGGGGTTAGATACGCAGTATTTT

J: TRBJ1-1
size: few
V: TRBV10-3
D: TRBD1
CDR3: CAILARWDSPNTEAFF
DNA: TGTGCCATCTTAGCTCGTTGGGACAGCCCGAACACTGAAGCTTTCTTT

J: TRBJ2-5
size: -
V: TRBV15
D: -
CDR3: CATSSGRDKTQYF
DNA: TGTGCCACCAGCAGTGGAAGGGACAAGACCCAGTACTTC

J: TRBJ2-1
size: -
V: TRBV7-2
D: -
CDR3: CASSLEGGSKFF
DNA: TGTGCCAGCAGCTTAGAGGGGGGGTCGAAGTTCTTC

J: TRBJ2-3
size: -
V: TRBV7-2
D: TRBD2
CDR3: CASSYLASGVADTQYF
DNA: TGTGCCAGCAGCTACCTAGCTAGCGGGGTCGCAGATACGCAGTATTTT

J: TRBJ1-5
size: -
V: TRBV11-2
D: -
CDR3: CASSLGGGAGQPQHF
DNA: TGTGCCAGCAGCTTAGGAGGAGGGGCCGGTCAGCCCCAGCATTTT

J: TRBJ1-2
size: once
V: TRBV28
D: TRBD1
CDR3: CASSSTGGGDYGYTF
DNA: TGTGCCAGCAGTTCGACAGGGGGTGGGGACTATGGCTACACCTTC

J: TRBJ2-7
size: -
V: TRBV10-3
D: -
CDR3: CAISEYSYEQYF
DNA: TGTGCCATCAGTGAATACAGCTACGAGCAGTACTTC

J: TRBJ2-7
size: -
V: TRBV19
D: -
CDR3: CASSMVSRTSYEQYF
DNA: TGTGCCAGTAGTATGGTGTCGCGAACCTCCTACGAGCAGTACTTC

J: TRBJ2-5
size: -
V: TRBV5-1
D: TRBD2
CDR3: CASSPEGRSGVETQYF
DNA: TGCGCCAGCAGCCCGGAGGGACGTAGCGGGGTAGAGACCCAGTACTTC

J: TRBJ2-2
size: -
V: TRBV29-1
D: TRBD2
CDR3: CSVWASGAGELFF
DNA: TGCAGCGTTTGGGCTAGCGGGGCCGGGGAGCTGTTTTTT

J: TRBJ2-2
size: -
V: TRBV27
D: -
CDR3: CASSYGVTGELFF
DNA: TGTGCCAGCAGTTACGGGGTAACCGGGGAGCTGTTTTTT

J: TRBJ2-7
size: -
V: TRBV2
D: -
CDR3: CASSEALYEQYF
DNA: TGTGCCAGCAGTGAAGCTCTCTACGAGCAGTACTTC

J: TRBJ2-1
size: -
V: TRBV5-1
D: TRBD2
CDR3: CASSPGRGEFF
DNA: TGCGCCAGCAGCCCCGGACGGGGGGAGTTCTTC

J: TRBJ2-7
size: -
V: TRBV28
D: TRBD1
CDR3: CASSQTQGAWEQYF
DNA: TGTGCCAGCAGCCAAACACAGGGGGCGTGGGAGCAGTACTTC

J: TRBJ2-3
size: -
V: TRBV7-7
D: TRBD2
CDR3: CASSLLSSGGSNTQYF
DNA: TGTGCTAGCAGCTTACTAAGTAGCGGGGGGTCAAATACGCAGTATTTT

J: TRBJ2-5
size: -
V: TRBV6-5
D: TRBD2
CDR3: CASSYLGLAETQYF
DNA: TGTGCCAGCAGTTATTTGGGACTAGCCGAGACCCAGTACTTC

J: TRBJ1-1
size: -
V: TRBV5-1
D: -
CDR3: CATQAGGSIEGTEAFF
DNA: TGCGCCACCCAGGCAGGAGGCAGTATCGAAGGCACTGAAGCTTTCTTT

J: TRBJ2-7
size: -
V: TRBV30
D: -
CDR3: CALAPFSTREQYF
DNA: TGTGCCTTAGCCCCCTTCTCCACTCGCGAGCAGTACTTC

J: TRBJ1-1
size: -
V: TRBV20-1
D: -
CDR3: CSAQTEAFF
DNA: TGCAGTGCCCAAACTGAAGCTTTCTTT

J: TRBJ1-5
size: -
V: TRBV7-2
D: TRBD1
CDR3: CASSFSQGAGNQPQHF
DNA: TGTGCCAGCAGCTTCTCACAGGGGGCGGGCAATCAGCCCCAGCATTTT

J: TRBJ1-3
size: -
V: TRBV29-1
D: TRBD1
CDR3: CSVGETGGLTIYF
DNA: TGCAGCGTTGGTGAAACAGGGGGTCTCACCATATATTTT

J: TRBJ2-7
size: -
V: TRBV5-1
D: -
CDR3: CASSLSSPYEQYF
DNA: TGCGCCAGCAGCTTGAGCTCCCCCTACGAGCAGTACTTC

J: TRBJ2-6
size: -
V: TRBV2
D: TRBD1
CDR3: CASNPTGAAGANVLTF
DNA: TGTGCCAGCAACCCGACAGGGGCGGCTGGGGCCAACGTCCTGACTTTC

J: TRBJ2-7
size: -
V: TRBV28
D: -
CDR3: CASSLWGGAAYEQYF
DNA: TGTGCCAGCAGTTTATGGGGGGGGGCCGCCTACGAGCAGTACTTC

J: TRBJ1-5
size: -
V: TRBV27
D: -
CDR3: CASSLQGNSNQPQHF
DNA: TGTGCCAGCAGTTTGCAGGGTAACAGCAATCAGCCCCAGCATTTT

J: TRBJ1-2
size: -
V: TRBV27
D: -
CDR3: CASSAKGADYGYTF
DNA: TGTGCCAGCAGTGCGAAAGGGGCGGACTATGGCTACACCTTC